These 10 T cell receptor beta chains came from one sample sequenced in a study of T-cell memory formation after mild COVID-19. TCRdb processed the 5' RACE reads anew with MiXCR; each CDR3 protein has one entry. Among more than 350,000 distinct CDR3 sequences listed, around 20% were seen once. Input material: PBMCs or a T cell subset sorted from them (not recorded which). The receptors originated from an adult woman who had mild COVID-19 (a few samples of this study predate the infection). Cell type and time point are not known.

The rearrangement links TRBV30 to TRBJ1-3, with 11 bases lining up with TRBD1. Trimming took 5 bases from V and 4 from J; bases not matched to a gene: 4. The CDR3 consists of 14 residues. Per germline, CDR1 GTSNPN and CDR2 SVGIG (reference sequence). The CDR3, as DNA: TGTGCCTGGGGACAGGGGGCGAAAGGAAACACCATATATTTT. This codes for CAWGQGAKGNTIYF.

The V gene is TRBV19, the J gene TRBJ1-1, with D possibly matching TRBD1 (5 bases). Germline-derived CDR1 and CDR2 are LNHDA and SQIVND (reference sequence). This CDR3 is 14 amino acids long. Trimming shortened V by 7 bases and J by 5 bases, and 17 bases separated the two germline ends. The CDR3 DNA is TGTGCCAGTACGCTCCCAGGGCTTTGGACTGAAGCTTTCTTT. Translation: CASTLPGLWTEAFF.

This chain joins TRBV2 and TRBJ2-2; 7 bases match TRBD1. The trim removed 8 bases at V and 2 bases at J, leaving 2 bases unmatched. Germline CDR1 is SNHLY and CDR2 is FYNNEI. The CDR3 covers 13 residues. The CDR3: CASGTDNTGELFF. CDR3 bases: TGTGCCAGCGGGACAGACAACACCGGGGAGCTGTTTTTT.

This sequence joins TRBV6-5 and TRBJ2-7, with D perhaps TRBD1 or TRBD2 (5 bases each). CDR3 length: 12 residues. V was cut by 11 bases and J by 6 bases, with 17 bases left in between. Looked up from germline, CDR1 is MNHEY and CDR2 is SVGAGI. As DNA, the CDR3 is TGTGCCGTATCAGGAAACGGGGCCGAGCAGTACTTC. Translation gives CAVSGNGAEQYF.

This clonotype was observed a few times. The chain uses TRBV9 and TRBJ1-2, with D maybe TRBD1 (6 bases). The CDR3 runs to 14 residues. Germline CDR1 reads SGDLS; CDR2 reads YYNGEE. The V end lost 3 bases, the J end lost 7 bases, and 16 bases lay between the germline ends. CDR3 nucleotides: TGTGCCAGCAGCGGATCGGCAGGGGAGGGTGGCTACACCTTC. Protein sequence: CASSGSAGEGGYTF.

This clonotype was seen at least ten times. One end of the junction fails to match germline, which may point to a read error. This chain joins TRBV7-7 and TRBJ2-2; tentatively, D is TRBD1 (5 bases). CDR1 is SSHAT, CDR2 FNYEAQ, per germline (reference sequence). The CDR3 covers 15 residues. CDR3: CASSSRLGQSGELFF. Written as DNA, the CDR3 is TGTGCTAGCAGCTCTCGCTTGGGGCAGTCCGGGGAGCTGTTTTTT.

This clonotype showed up just a few times. The V call is TRBV7-2, the J call TRBJ2-5, with D hard to call. The CDR3 has 15 amino acids. Trimming shortened V by 1 base and J by 4 bases, and 13 bases separated the two germline ends. Germline CDR1 and CDR2: SGHTA and FQGNSA. CDR3 in amino acids: CASSLDWAGGETQYF. As DNA, the CDR3 is TGTGCCAGCAGCTTAGATTGGGCCGGCGGAGAGACCCAGTACTTC.

The rearrangement links TRBV29-1 to TRBJ2-3; TRBD2 agrees at 7 bases. CDR1 and CDR2 (germline): SQVTM, ANQGSEA. Germline trimming cut 1 base from V and 6 bases from J; bases unmatched to any gene: 4. The CDR3 length is 13 residues. The CDR3 DNA is TGCAGCGTTGAAGGTTTGGGAGGGGATACGCAGTATTTT. Translated: CSVEGLGGDTQYF.

This clonotype was detected ten times or more. The chain links TRBV5-1 to TRBJ2-5; the match to TRBD2 covers 11 bases. The CDR3 is 15 residues long. Germline lookup yields CDR1 SGHRS and CDR2 YFSETQ. Trimming removed 4 bases from V and 6 bases from J; junction bases left unmatched: 8. The CDR3 loop is CASSAGTSGYQTQYF. As DNA, the CDR3 is TGCGCCAGCAGCGCCGGGACTAGCGGCTACCAGACCCAGTACTTC.

This clonotype appeared a few times. The chain couples TRBV2 to TRBJ2-2; D gene ambiguous. Trimming removed 8 bases from V and 3 bases from J, with 7 bases in between. Germline CDR1 is SNHLY and CDR2 is FYNNEI. The CDR3 loop spans 12 amino acids. The CDR3 loop is CASCLYTGELFF. The CDR3 coding sequence is TGTGCCAGCTGCCTGTACACCGGGGAGCTGTTTTTT.